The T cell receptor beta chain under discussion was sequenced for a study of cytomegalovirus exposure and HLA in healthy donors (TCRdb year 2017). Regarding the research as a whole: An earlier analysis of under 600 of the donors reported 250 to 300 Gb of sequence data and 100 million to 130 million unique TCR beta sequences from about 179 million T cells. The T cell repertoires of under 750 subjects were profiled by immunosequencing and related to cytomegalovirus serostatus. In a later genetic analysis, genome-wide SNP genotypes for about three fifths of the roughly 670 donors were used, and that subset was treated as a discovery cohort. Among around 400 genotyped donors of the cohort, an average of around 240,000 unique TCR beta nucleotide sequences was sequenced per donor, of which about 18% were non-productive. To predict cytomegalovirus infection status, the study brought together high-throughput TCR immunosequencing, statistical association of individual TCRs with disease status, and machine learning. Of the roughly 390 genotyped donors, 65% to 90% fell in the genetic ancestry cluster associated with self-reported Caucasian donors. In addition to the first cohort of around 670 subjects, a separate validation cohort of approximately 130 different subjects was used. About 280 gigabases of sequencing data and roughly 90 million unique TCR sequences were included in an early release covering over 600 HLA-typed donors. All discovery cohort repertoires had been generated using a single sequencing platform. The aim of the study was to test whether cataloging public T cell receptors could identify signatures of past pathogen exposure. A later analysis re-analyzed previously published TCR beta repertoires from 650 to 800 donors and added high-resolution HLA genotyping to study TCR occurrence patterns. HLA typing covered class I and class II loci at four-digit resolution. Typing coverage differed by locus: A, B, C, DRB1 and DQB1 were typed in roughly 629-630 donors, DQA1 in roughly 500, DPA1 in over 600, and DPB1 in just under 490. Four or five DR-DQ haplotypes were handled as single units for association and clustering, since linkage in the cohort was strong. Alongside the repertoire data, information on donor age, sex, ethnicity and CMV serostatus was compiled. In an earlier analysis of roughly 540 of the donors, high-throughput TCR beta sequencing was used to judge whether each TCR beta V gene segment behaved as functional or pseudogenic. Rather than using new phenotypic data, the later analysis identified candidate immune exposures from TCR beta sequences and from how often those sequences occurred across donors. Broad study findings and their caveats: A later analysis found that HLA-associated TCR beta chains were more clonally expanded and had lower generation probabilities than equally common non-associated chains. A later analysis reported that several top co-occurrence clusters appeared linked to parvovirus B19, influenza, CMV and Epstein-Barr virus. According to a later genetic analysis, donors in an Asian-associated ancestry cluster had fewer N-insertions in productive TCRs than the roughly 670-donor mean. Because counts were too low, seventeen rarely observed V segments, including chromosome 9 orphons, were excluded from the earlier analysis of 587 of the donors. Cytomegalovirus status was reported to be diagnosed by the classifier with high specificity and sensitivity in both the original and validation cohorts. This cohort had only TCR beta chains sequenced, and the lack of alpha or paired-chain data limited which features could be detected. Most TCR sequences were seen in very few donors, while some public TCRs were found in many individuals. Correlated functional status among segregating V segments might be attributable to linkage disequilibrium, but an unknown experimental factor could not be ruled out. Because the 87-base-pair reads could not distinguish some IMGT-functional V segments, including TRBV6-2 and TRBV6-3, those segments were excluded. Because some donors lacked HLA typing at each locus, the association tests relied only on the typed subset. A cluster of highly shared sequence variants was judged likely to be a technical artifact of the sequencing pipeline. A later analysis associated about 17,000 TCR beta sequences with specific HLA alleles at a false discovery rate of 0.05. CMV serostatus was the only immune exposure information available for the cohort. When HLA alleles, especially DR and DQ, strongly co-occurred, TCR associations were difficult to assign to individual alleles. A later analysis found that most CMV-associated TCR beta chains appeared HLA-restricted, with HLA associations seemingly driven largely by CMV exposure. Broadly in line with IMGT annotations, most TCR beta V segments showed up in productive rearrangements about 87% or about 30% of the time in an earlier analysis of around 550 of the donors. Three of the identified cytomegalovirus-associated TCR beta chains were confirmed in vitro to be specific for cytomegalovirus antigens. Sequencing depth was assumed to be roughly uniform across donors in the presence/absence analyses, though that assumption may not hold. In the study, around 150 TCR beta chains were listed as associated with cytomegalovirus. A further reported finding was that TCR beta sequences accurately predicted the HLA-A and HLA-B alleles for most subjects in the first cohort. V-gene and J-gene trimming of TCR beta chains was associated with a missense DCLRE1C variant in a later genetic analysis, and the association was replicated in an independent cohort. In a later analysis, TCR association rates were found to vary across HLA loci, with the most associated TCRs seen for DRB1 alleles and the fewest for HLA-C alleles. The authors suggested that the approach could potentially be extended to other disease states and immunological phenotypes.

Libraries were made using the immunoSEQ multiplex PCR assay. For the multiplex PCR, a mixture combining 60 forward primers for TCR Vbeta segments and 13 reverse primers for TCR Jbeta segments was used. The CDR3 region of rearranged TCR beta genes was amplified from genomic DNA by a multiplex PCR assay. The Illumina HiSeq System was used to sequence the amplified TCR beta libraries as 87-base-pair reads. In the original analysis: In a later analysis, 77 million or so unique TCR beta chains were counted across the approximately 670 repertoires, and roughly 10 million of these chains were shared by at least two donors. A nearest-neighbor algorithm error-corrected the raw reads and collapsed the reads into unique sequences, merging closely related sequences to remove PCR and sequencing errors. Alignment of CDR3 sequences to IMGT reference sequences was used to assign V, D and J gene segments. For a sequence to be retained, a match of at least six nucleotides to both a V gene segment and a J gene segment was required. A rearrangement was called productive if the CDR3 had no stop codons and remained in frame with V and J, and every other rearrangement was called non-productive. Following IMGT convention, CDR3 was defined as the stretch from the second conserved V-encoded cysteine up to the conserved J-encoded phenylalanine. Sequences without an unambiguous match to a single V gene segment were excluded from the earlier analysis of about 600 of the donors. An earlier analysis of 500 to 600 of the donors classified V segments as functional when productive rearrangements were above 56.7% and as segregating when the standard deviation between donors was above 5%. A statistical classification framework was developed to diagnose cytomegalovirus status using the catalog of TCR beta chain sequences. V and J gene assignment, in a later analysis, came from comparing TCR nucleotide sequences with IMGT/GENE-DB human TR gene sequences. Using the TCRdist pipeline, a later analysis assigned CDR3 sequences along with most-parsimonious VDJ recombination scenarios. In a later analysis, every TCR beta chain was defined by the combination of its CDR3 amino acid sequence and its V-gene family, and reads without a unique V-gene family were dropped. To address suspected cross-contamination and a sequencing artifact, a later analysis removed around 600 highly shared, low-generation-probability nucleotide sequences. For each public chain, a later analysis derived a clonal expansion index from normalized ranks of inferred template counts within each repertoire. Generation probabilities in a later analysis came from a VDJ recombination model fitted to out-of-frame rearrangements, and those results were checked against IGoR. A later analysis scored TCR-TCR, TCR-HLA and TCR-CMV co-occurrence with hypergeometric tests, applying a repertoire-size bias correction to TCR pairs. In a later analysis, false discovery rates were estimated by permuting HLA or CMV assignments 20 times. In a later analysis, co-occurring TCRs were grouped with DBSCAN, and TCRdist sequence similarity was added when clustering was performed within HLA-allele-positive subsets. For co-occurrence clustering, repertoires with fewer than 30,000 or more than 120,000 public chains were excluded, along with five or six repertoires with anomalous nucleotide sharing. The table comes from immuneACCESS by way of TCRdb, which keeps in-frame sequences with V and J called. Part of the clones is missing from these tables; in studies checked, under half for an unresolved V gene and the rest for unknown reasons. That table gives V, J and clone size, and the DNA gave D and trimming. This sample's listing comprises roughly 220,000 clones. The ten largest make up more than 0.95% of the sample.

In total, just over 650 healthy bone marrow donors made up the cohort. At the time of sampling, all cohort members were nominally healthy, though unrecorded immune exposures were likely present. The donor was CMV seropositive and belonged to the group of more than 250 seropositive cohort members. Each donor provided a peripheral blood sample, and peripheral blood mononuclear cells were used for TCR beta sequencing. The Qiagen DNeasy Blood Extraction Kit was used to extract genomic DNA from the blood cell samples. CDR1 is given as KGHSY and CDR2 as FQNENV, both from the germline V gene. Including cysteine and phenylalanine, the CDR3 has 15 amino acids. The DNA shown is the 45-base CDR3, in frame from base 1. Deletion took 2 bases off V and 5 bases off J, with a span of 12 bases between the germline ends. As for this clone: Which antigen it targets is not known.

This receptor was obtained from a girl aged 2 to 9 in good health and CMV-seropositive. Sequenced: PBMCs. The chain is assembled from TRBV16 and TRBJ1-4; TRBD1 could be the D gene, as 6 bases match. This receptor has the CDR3 CASSQDDRLNEKLFF. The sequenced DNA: TGTGCCAGCAGCCAAGATGACAGGCTGAATGAAAAACTGTTTTTT. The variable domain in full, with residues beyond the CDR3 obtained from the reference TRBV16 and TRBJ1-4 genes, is GEEVAQTPKHLVRGEGQKAKLYCAPIKGHSYVFWYQQVLKNEFKFLISFQNENVFDETGMPKERFSAKCLPNSPCSLEIQATKLEDSAVYFCASSQDDRLNEKLFFGSGTQLSVL.